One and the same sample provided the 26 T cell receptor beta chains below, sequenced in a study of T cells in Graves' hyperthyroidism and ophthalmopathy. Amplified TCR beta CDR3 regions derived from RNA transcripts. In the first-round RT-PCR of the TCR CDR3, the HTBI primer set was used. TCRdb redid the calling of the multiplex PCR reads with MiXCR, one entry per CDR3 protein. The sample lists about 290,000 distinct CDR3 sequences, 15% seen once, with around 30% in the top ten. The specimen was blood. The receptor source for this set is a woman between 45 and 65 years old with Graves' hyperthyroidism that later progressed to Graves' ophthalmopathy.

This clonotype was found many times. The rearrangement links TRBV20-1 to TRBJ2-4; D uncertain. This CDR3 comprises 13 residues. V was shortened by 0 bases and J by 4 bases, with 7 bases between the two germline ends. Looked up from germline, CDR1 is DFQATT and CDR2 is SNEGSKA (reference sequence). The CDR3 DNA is TGCAGTGCTAGAGATGGCAGGAAAAACATTCAGTACTTC. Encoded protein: CSARDGRKNIQYF.

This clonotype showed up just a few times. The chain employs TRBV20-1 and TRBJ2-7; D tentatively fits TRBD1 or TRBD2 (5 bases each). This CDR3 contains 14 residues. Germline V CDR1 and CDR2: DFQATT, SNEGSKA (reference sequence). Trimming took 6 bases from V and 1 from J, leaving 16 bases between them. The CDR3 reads CSAQPGGLSYEQYF. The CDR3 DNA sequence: TGCAGTGCCCAGCCTGGGGGTCTGTCCTACGAGCAGTACTTC.

The CDR3 bases are TGCAGTGCTAGAGATGGGGGAAACATTCAGTACTTC. Translating gives CSARDGGNIQYF. This chain links TRBV20-1 with TRBJ2-4; either TRBD1 or TRBD2 may fit D (5 bases each). CDR3 length: 12 residues. Germline V gene sequence: CDR1 DFQATT, CDR2 SNEGSKA (reference sequence). Trimming took off 0 bases at V and 6 bases at J, with 6 bases between the two ends.

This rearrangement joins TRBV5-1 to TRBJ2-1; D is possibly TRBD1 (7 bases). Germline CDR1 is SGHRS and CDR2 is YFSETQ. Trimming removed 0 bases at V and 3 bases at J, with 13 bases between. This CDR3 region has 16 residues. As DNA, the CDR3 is TGCGCCAGCAGCTTGGCGGGCAGGGGGGTCTACAATGAGCAGTTCTTC. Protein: CASSLAGRGVYNEQFF.

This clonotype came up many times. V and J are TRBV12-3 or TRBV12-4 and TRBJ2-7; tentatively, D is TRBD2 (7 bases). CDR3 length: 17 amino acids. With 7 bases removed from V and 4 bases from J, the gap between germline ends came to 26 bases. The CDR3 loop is CASNPAPELGGVYEQYF. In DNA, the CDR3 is TGTGCCAGCAACCCAGCTCCCGAGCTAGGGGGGGTGTACGAGCAGTACTTC.

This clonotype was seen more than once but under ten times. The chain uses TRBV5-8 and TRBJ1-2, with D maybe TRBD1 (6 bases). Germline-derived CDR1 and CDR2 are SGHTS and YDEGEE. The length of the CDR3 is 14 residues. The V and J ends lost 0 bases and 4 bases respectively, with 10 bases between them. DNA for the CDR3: TGTGCCAGCAGCTTGGATTGGACAGCCTATGGCTACACCTTC. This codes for CASSLDWTAYGYTF.

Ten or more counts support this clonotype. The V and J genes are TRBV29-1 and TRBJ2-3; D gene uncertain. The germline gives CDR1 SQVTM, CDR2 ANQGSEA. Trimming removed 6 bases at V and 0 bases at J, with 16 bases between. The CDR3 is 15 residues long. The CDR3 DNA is TGCAGCGTCCTCCCCCGGACCTCAAGCACAGATACGCAGTATTTT. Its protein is CSVLPRTSSTDTQYF.

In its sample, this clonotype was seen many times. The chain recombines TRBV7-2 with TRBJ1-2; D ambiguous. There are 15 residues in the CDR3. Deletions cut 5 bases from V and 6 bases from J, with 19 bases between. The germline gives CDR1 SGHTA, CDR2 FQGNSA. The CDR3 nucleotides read TGTGCCAGCAGCCTGCGTCAGGATTCGTTCGATGGCTACACCTTC. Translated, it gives CASSLRQDSFDGYTF.

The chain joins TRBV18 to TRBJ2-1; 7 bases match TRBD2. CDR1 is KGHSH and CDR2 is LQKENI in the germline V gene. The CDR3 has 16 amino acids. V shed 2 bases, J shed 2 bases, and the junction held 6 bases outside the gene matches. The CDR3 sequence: CASSPSWREPYNEQFF. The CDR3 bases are TGTGCCAGCTCACCAAGTTGGCGGGAGCCCTACAATGAGCAGTTCTTC.

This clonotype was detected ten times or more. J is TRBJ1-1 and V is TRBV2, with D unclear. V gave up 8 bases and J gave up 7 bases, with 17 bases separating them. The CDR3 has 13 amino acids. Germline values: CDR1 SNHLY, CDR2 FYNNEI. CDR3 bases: TGTGCCAGCCAAGAGGGCCTTTTTCTTGAAGCTTTCTTT. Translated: CASQEGLFLEAFF. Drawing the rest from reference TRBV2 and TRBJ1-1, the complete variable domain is EPEVTQTPSHQVTQMGQEVILRCVPISNHLYFYWYRQILGQKVEFLVSFYNNEISEKSEIFDDQFSVERPDGSNFTLKIRSTKLEDSAMYFCASQEGLFLEAFFGQGTRLTVV.

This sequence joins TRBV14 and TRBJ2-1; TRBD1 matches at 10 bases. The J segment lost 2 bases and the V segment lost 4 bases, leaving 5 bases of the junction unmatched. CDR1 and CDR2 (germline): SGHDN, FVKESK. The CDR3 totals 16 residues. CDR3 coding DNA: TGTGCCAGCAGCCCATGGACAGGGGGGACCTACAATGAGCAGTTCTTC. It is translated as CASSPWTGGTYNEQFF. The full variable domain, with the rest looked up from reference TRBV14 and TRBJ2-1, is EAGVTQFPSHSVIEKGQTVTLRCDPISGHDNLYWYRRVMGKEIKFLLHFVKESKQDESGMPNNRFLAERTGGTYSTLKVQPAELEDSGVYFCASSPWTGGTYNEQFFGPGTRLTVL.

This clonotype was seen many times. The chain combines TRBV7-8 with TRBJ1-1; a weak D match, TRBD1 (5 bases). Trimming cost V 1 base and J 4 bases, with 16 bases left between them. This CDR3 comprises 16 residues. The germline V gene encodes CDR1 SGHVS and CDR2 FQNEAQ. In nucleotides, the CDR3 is TGTGCCAGCAGCTTAGTCGTACAGGCCCGGGGCACTGAAGCTTTCTTT. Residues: CASSLVVQARGTEAFF.

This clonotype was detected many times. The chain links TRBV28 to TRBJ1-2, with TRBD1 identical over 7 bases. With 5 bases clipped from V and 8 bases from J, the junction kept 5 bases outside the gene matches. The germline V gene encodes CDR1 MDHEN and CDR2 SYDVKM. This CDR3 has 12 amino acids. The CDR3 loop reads CASSKTGYGYTF. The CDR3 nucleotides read TGTGCCAGCAGTAAGACAGGGTACGGCTACACCTTC.

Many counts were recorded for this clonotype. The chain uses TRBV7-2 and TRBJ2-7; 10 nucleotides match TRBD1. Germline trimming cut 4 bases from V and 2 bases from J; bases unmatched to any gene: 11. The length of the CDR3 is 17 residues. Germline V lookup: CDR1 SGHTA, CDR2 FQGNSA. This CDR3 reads CASSSIGQGVFAYEQYF. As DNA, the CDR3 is TGTGCCAGCAGCTCGATCGGACAGGGGGTTTTCGCCTACGAGCAGTACTTC. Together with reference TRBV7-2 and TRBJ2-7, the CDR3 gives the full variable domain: GAGVSQSPSNKVTEKGKDVELRCDPISGHTALYWYRQSLGQGLEFLIYFQGNSAPDKSGLPSDRFSAERTGGSVSTLTIQRTQQEDSAVYLCASSSIGQGVFAYEQYFGPGTRLTVT.

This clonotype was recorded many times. The CDR3 reads CSASVGGSDTEAFF. The DNA for the CDR3 is TGCAGTGCTAGCGTCGGGGGTTCGGACACTGAAGCTTTCTTT. V gene TRBV20-1 combines with J gene TRBJ1-1, with TRBD1 as a possible D gene (5 bases). V was pared by 3 bases and J by 3 bases, with 14 bases between. CDR3 length: 14 amino acids. Germline CDR1 reads DFQATT; CDR2 reads SNEGSKA (reference sequence).

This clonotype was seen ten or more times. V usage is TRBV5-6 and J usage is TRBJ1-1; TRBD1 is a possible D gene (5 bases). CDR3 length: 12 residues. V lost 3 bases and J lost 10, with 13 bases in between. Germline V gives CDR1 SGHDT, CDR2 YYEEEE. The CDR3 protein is CASSWFTGRAFF. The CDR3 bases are TGTGCCAGCAGCTGGTTCACGGGGCGAGCTTTCTTT.

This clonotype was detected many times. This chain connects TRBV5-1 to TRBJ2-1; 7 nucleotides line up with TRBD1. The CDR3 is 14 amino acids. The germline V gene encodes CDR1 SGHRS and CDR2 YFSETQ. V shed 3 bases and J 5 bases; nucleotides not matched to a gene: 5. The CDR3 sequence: CASSWQGVNNEQFF. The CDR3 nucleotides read TGCGCCAGCAGCTGGCAGGGGGTCAACAATGAGCAGTTCTTC.

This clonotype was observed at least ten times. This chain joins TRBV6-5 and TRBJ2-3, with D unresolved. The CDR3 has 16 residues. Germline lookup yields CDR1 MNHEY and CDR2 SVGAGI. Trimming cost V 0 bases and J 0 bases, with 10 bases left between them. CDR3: CASSYSGISSTDTQYF. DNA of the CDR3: TGTGCCAGCAGTTACTCGGGCATTTCTAGCACAGATACGCAGTATTTT.

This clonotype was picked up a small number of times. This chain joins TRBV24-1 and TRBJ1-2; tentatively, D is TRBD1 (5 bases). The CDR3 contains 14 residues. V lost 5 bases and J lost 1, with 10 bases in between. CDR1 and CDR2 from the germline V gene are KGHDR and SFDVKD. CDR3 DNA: TGTGCCACCAGTGCTCCGACAGTTAACTATGGCTACACCTTC. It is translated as CATSAPTVNYGYTF.

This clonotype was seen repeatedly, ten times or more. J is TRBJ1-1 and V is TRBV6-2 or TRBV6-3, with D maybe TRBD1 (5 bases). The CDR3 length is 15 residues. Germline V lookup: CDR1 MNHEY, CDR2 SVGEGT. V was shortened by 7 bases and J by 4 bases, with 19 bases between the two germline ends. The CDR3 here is CASTQLGHPSTEAFF. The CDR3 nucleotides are TGTGCCAGCACCCAGCTAGGACACCCGAGCACTGAAGCTTTCTTT.

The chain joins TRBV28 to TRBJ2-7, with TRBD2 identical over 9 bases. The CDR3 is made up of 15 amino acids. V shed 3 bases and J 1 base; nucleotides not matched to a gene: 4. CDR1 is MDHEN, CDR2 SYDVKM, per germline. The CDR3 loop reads CASSFWREGSYEQYF. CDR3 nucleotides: TGTGCCAGCAGTTTTTGGCGGGAGGGATCCTACGAGCAGTACTTC.

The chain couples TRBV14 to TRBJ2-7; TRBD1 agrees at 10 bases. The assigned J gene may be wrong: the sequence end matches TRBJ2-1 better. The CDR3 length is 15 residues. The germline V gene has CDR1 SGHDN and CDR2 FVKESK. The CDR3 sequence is CASSEGQGFTYEQFF. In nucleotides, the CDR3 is TGTGCCAGCAGCGAGGGACAGGGGTTCACCTACGAGCAGTTCTTC.

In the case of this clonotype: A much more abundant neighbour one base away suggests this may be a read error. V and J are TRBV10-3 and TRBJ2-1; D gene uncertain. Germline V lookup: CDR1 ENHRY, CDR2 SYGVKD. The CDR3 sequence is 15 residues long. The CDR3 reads CAISESELSYNGQFF. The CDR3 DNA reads TGTGCCATCAGTGAGTCTGAACTCTCCTACAATGGGCAGTTCTTC.

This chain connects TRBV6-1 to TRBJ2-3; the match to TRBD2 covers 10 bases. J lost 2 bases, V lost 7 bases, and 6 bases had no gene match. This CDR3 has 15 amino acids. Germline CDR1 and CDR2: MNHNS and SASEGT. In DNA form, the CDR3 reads TGTGCCAGCAATATACTAGCGGGATCCACAGATACGCAGTATTTT. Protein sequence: CASNILAGSTDTQYF.

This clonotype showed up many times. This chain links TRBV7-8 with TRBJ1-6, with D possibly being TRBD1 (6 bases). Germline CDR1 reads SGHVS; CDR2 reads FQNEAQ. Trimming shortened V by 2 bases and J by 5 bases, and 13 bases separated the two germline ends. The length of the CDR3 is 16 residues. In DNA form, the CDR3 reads TGTGCCAGCAGCTTACCCAGGGGTCTTCATAATTCACCCCTCCACTTT. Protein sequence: CASSLPRGLHNSPLHF.

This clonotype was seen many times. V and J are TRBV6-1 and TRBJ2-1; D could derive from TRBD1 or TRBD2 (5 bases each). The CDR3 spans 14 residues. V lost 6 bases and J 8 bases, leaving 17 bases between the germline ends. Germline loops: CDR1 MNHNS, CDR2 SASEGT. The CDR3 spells CASSWDGEGDEQFF. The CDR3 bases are TGTGCCAGCAGCTGGGACGGGGAAGGGGATGAGCAGTTCTTC.